This T cell receptor beta chain was profiled in a study of blood T cell repertoires in COVID-19. About the research overall: Samples taken during acute and convalescent COVID-19 were collected in the United States, Italy and Spain. T cells, B-cell-depleted T cells, or PBMCs supplied cDNA or gDNA.

Trimming removed 1 base from V and 0 bases from J; junction bases left unmatched: 5. The CDR3 has 16 amino acids. The germline CDR1 and CDR2 sequences are GTSNPN and SVGIG (reference sequence). Cohorts were assigned according to the clinical history that participants reported. Original methodology: Researchers report that nucleated cell counts were estimated from reference gene primer amplification. Repertoires were generated with immunoSEQ multiplex PCR, while TCRdb's copy carries only in-frame clones and drops some. The V and J calls and the clone size are those of that table, but D and trimming were determined from the DNA. The sample contains about 270,000 clones, about 82% of which appear only once.

The receptor comes from a woman between 50 and 59 years old with acute COVID-19. Sequenced input: PBMCs or T cells enriched from blood (not recorded which). This chain links TRBV30 with TRBJ1-3; TRBD1 aligns across 8 bases. The CDR3 loop reads CAWSGDRTFSGNTIYF. The CDR3 DNA is TGTGCCTGGAGTGGGGACAGGACCTTCTCTGGAAACACCATATATTTT.